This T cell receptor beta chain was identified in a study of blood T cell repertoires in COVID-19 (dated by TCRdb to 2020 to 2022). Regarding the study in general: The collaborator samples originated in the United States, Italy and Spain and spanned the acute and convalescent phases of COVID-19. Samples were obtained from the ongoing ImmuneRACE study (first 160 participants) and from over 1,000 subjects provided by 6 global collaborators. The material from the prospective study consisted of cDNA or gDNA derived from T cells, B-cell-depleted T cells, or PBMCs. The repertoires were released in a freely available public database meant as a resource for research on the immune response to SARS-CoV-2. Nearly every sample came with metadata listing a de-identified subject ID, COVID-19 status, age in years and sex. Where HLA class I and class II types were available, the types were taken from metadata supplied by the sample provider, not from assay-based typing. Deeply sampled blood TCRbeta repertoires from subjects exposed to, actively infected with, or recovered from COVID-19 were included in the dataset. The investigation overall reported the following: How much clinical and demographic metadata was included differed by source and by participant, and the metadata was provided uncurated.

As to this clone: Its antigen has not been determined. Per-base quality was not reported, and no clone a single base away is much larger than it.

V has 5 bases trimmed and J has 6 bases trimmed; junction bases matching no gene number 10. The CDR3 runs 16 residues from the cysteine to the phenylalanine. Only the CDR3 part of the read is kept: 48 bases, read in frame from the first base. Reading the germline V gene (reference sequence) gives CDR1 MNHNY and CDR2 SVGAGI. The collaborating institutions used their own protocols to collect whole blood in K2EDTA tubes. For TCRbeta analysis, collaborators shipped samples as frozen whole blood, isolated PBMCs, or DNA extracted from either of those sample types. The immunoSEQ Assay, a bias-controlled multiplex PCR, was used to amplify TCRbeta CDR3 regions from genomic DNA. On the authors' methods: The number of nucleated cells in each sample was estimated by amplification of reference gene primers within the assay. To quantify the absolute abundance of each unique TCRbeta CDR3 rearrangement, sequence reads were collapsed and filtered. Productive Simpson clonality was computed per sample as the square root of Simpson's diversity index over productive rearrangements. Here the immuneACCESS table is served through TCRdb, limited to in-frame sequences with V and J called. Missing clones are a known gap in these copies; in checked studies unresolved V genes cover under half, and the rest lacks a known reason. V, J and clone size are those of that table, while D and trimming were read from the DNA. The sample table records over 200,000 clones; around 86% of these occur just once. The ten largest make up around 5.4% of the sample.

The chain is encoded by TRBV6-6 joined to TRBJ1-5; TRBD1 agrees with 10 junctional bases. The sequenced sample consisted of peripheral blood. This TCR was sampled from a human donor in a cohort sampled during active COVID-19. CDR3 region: CASSGQDRGIGQPQHF. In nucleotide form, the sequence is TGTGCCAGCAGTGGGCAGGACAGGGGGATCGGTCAGCCCCAGCATTTT.